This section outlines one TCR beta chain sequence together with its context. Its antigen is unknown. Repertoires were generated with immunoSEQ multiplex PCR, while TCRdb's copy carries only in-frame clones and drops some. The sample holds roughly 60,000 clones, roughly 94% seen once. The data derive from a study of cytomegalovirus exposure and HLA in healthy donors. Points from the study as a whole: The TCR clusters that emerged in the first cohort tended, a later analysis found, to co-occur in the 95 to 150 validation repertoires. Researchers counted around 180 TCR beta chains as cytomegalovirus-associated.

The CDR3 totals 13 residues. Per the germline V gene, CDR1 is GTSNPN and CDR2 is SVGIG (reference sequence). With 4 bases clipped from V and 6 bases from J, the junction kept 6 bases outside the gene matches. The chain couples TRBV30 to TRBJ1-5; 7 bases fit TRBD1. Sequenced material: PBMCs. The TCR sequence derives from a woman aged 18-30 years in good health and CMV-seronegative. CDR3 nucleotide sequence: TGTGCCTGGAACACAGGGGAGCTTCAGCCCCAGCATTTT. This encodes CAWNTGELQPQHF. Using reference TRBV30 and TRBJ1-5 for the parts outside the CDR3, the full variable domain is SQTIHQWPATLVQPVGSPLSLECTVEGTSNPNLYWYRQAAGRGLQLLFYSVGIGQISSEVPQNLSASRPQDRQFILSSKKLLLSDSGFYLCAWNTGELQPQHFGDGTRLSIL.